The 32 T cell receptor beta chains below were found in one sample sequenced in a study of T-cell reconstitution after alpha-beta-depleted transplantation in children. Preparation of the TCRbeta library used unique molecular identifiers. TCRdb re-derived calls from the PCR reads in MiXCR, one entry per CDR3 protein. The data hold hundreds of thousands of distinct CDR3 sequences, with about 15% observed a single time. This specimen was PBMCs, mostly from graft donor cells, taken 360 days after TCRalphabeta/CD19-depleted stem cell transplant. These receptor sequences come from a male patient under 18 who had a stem cell transplant for acute lymphoblastic leukemia, so the T cells may come from the graft donor.

This clonotype appeared a few times. This chain uses TRBV9 with TRBJ2-1; D may be TRBD1 or TRBD2 (6 bases each). The germline V and J ends were trimmed by 4 bases and 8 bases, with 31 bases remaining between them. CDR3 length equals 19 residues. Germline loops: CDR1 SGDLS, CDR2 YYNGEE. This CDR3 reads CASSLGRGGLLQRGDEQFF. CDR3 in DNA: TGTGCCAGCAGCCTAGGGCGCGGTGGCCTTCTCCAGAGGGGGGATGAGCAGTTCTTC.

The rearrangement links TRBV27 to TRBJ2-7, with TRBD2 identical over 9 bases. The CDR3 loop spans 15 amino acids. The ends lost 5 bases at V and 3 bases at J; junction bases unmatched: 8. Per the germline V gene, CDR1 is MNHEY and CDR2 is SMNVEV (reference sequence). The CDR3 region is CASSHPSGTSYEQYF. In DNA form, the CDR3 reads TGTGCCAGCAGTCACCCTAGCGGGACCAGCTACGAGCAGTACTTC.

This clonotype was counted a few times. The rearrangement uses TRBV5-1 and TRBJ2-7, with D tentatively TRBD1 or TRBD2 (5 bases each). This CDR3 spans 17 amino acids. Trimming cost V 4 bases and J 3 bases, with 23 bases left between them. Germline values: CDR1 SGHRS, CDR2 YFSETQ. The CDR3 DNA sequence: TGCGCCAGCAGCCCCGGGACCGGTTCGGGTGAGGACTACGAGCAGTACTTC. As protein: CASSPGTGSGEDYEQYF.

The rearrangement uses TRBV28 and TRBJ2-7; a possible D gene is TRBD1 (6 bases). This CDR3 spans 16 amino acids. Per germline, CDR1 MDHEN and CDR2 SYDVKM. Trimming took 4 bases from V and 3 from J, leaving 19 bases between them. CDR3: CASSYTGPKKGYEQYF. CDR3 nucleotide sequence: TGTGCCAGCAGTTATACAGGGCCCAAGAAGGGCTACGAGCAGTACTTC. Looking up the rest from reference TRBV28 and TRBJ2-7 gives the full variable domain: DVKVTQSSRYLVKRTGEKVFLECVQDMDHENMFWYRQDPGLGLRLIYFSYDVKMKEKGDIPEGYSVSREKKERFSLILESASTNQTSMYLCASSYTGPKKGYEQYFGPGTRLTVT.

V usage is TRBV4-1 and J usage is TRBJ2-3; TRBD1 aligns across 9 bases. The CDR3 is 18 residues long. Germline CDR1 and CDR2: MGHRA and YSYEKL. V lost 2 bases, J lost 4 bases, and 13 bases stayed unmatched. The CDR3 bases are TGCGCCAGCAGCCAAATTACGCGGACAGGGGAGAGGGCAGATACGCAGTATTTT. Amino acids: CASSQITRTGERADTQYF.

This clonotype has a handful of counts. V gene TRBV5-4 combines with J gene TRBJ2-3; 13 nucleotides align to TRBD2. The CDR3 is 17 amino acids. Germline-derived CDR1 and CDR2 are SGHNT and YYREEE (reference sequence). J gave up 7 bases and V 2 bases, and 10 bases lay outside the gene matches. For the CDR3, the DNA is TGTGCCAGCAGCTTACGTCATGGGACTAGCGGGGTTTATACGCAGTATTTT. Its translation: CASSLRHGTSGVYTQYF.

The sample holds a few counts of this clonotype. V and J are TRBV12-3 or TRBV12-4 and TRBJ2-5; TRBD2 matches at 13 bases. This CDR3 contains 16 residues. After removal of 1 base from V and 3 bases from J, the junction contained 2 bases not matched to a gene. CDR3 bases: TGTGCCAGCAGTTTAGGGACTAGCGGGAGTGAAGAGACCCAGTACTTC. Its translation is CASSLGTSGSEETQYF.

This clonotype appeared a few times. The rearrangement links TRBV7-3 to TRBJ1-2; no reliable D call. CDR1 and CDR2 from the germline V gene are SGHTA and FQGTGA. This CDR3 is built from 14 residues. V lost 5 bases to trimming and J lost 4 bases, with 14 bases between them. In DNA form, the CDR3 reads TGTGCCAGCAGCCCCGACCCCAGTGGCTATGGCTACACCTTC. Translated, it gives CASSPDPSGYGYTF.

This clonotype was counted a few times. The rearrangement uses TRBV7-9 and TRBJ1-1, with no clear D. CDR3 length equals 10 residues. Trimming stripped 11 bases from V and 5 bases from J, with 9 bases between. CDR1 is SEHNR and CDR2 is FQNEAQ in the germline V gene (reference sequence). The CDR3 protein is CAWGGTEAFF. The CDR3 DNA follows: TGTGCCTGGGGAGGAACTGAAGCTTTCTTT.

Concerning this clonotype itself: One base away lies a much larger clone, so this may be a sequencing read error. The V gene is TRBV5-1, the J gene TRBJ2-7, with D unresolved. The CDR3 is made up of 14 amino acids. Germline V gene sequence: CDR1 SGHRS, CDR2 YFSETQ. CDR3 in amino acids: CASSKWLDHYEHYF. The CDR3 nucleotides are TGCGCCAGCAGCAAATGGCTAGACCACTACGAGCACTACTTC.

The chain joins TRBV7-3 to TRBJ1-1, with 8 positions matching TRBD1. The CDR3 is made up of 15 amino acids. Germline CDR1 SGHTA, CDR2 FQGTGA. The junction had 5 bases not matched to a gene; V was cut back by 3 bases and J by 2 bases. This CDR3 reads CASSLEDRVNTEAFF. DNA of the CDR3: TGTGCCAGCAGCTTGGAGGACAGGGTTAACACTGAAGCTTTCTTT.

The chain uses TRBV20-1 and TRBJ2-1, with 8 bases fitting TRBD2. V lost 7 bases, J lost 0 bases, and 5 bases stayed unmatched. Germline lookup yields CDR1 DFQATT and CDR2 SNEGSKA (reference sequence). CDR3 length equals 14 residues. Written as DNA, the CDR3 is TGCAGTGGACTGAGCGGGAGCTCCTACAATGAGCAGTTCTTC. This codes for CSGLSGSSYNEQFF.

The V call is TRBV11-2, the J call TRBJ2-7, with TRBD2 matching over 7 bases. Germline V CDR1 and CDR2: SGHAT, FQNNGV. The CDR3 length is 15 residues. V was clipped by 5 bases and J by 3 bases; unmatched bases: 10. Here the CDR3 DNA reads TGTGCCAGCAGCCCCGGGCTAGCGGCAAACTACGAGCAGTACTTC. Translating gives CASSPGLAANYEQYF.

This clonotype was observed at least ten times. This chain links TRBV12-3 or TRBV12-4 with TRBJ2-1, with D uncertain. The germline V and J ends were trimmed by 1 base and 10 bases, with 20 bases remaining between them. The CDR3 spans 16 residues. CDR3 loop: CASSLGVTFVGREQFF. CDR3 nucleotides: TGTGCCAGCAGTTTAGGGGTGACGTTCGTCGGTAGAGAGCAGTTCTTC.

This sequence joins TRBV12-3 or TRBV12-4 and TRBJ2-7, with 11 bases aligning to TRBD1. The CDR3 extends over 15 amino acids. V trimming: 3 bases; J trimming: 7 bases; junction bases outside the gene matches: 8. The CDR3 reads CASSFSGQGAWEQYF. The CDR3 coding sequence is TGTGCCAGCAGTTTCAGTGGACAGGGGGCGTGGGAGCAGTACTTC.

V usage is TRBV19 and J usage is TRBJ1-4; a weak D match, TRBD1 (6 bases). Per germline, CDR1 LNHDA and CDR2 SQIVND (reference sequence). CDR3 length: 15 residues. The V gene lost 7 bases and the J gene lost 7 bases, with 19 bases spanning the gap. In DNA, the CDR3 is TGTGCCAGTATCGATCGTGGGGGCCGGAGTGAAAAACTGTTTTTT. It translates to CASIDRGGRSEKLFF.

The V call is TRBV13, the J call TRBJ2-2, with D unresolved. Germline loops: CDR1 PRHDT, CDR2 FYEKMQ (reference sequence). There are 15 residues in the CDR3. With 5 bases removed from V and 0 bases from J, the gap between germline ends came to 10 bases. In nucleotides, the CDR3 is TGTGCCAGCAGCCCACGATTAACGAACACCGGGGAGCTGTTTTTT. Translating gives CASSPRLTNTGELFF.

This clonotype was observed a few times. J is TRBJ2-7 and V is TRBV29-1; 9 nucleotides line up with TRBD2. Germline CDR1 and CDR2: SQVTM and ANQGSEA. The CDR3 loop spans 14 amino acids. Unmatched junction bases numbered 9, after V lost 6 bases and J lost 3 bases. The CDR3 spells CSVSPRLADYEQYF. DNA of the CDR3: TGCAGCGTCTCGCCCCGACTAGCGGACTACGAGCAGTACTTC.

The rearrangement links TRBV27 to TRBJ2-1; the D is unclear. V lost 3 bases, J lost 10 bases, and 13 bases lay in between. The CDR3 has 13 residues. Germline V gives CDR1 MNHEY, CDR2 SMNVEV (reference sequence). The chain's CDR3 is CASSFTGRHEQFF. DNA of the CDR3: TGTGCCAGCAGTTTTACGGGCAGGCACGAGCAGTTCTTC.

This clonotype was detected only a few times. The chain joins TRBV7-2 to TRBJ2-3; TRBD2 agrees at 8 bases. V lost 3 bases, J lost 5 bases, and 10 bases stayed unmatched. Germline CDR1 is SGHTA and CDR2 is FQGNSA. The CDR3 loop spans 16 amino acids. CDR3 amino acids: CASSLGGSGRVDTQYF. The CDR3 DNA follows: TGTGCCAGCAGCTTGGGAGGCAGCGGGAGAGTAGATACGCAGTATTTT.

This clonotype has only a few counts. The chain links TRBV6-1 to TRBJ1-1; tentative D call: TRBD1 (6 bases). Trimming took off 6 bases at V and 4 bases at J, with 15 bases between the two ends. Germline V CDR1 and CDR2: MNHNS, SASEGT. The CDR3 length is 14 residues. The CDR3 bases are TGTGCCAGCAGGGAAACAGGGACCCCCACTGAAGCTTTCTTT. It codes for CASRETGTPTEAFF.

For the CDR3, the DNA is TGCAGTGTCCCGGGACAGCTCTACGAGCAGTACTTC. As protein: CSVPGQLYEQYF. This rearrangement joins TRBV20-1 to TRBJ2-7; 7 nucleotides line up with TRBD1. V lost 7 bases, J lost 3 bases, and 6 bases stayed unmatched. The germline CDR1 and CDR2 sequences are DFQATT and SNEGSKA (reference sequence). This CDR3 has 12 residues.

This clonotype was detected a few times. The V and J genes are TRBV28 and TRBJ2-7; the match to TRBD1 covers 7 bases. Germline assignment: CDR1 MDHEN and CDR2 SYDVKM. V lost 3 bases, J lost 6 bases, and 8 bases stayed unmatched. The CDR3 runs 14 residues. CDR3 in amino acids: CASSFPGGLTEQYF. In DNA form, the CDR3 reads TGTGCCAGCAGTTTCCCAGGGGGTTTGACCGAGCAGTACTTC. The full variable domain, rest sourced from reference TRBV28 and TRBJ2-7, is DVKVTQSSRYLVKRTGEKVFLECVQDMDHENMFWYRQDPGLGLRLIYFSYDVKMKEKGDIPEGYSVSREKKERFSLILESASTNQTSMYLCASSFPGGLTEQYFGPGTRLTVT.

This clonotype was counted at least ten times. The chain recombines TRBV5-1 with TRBJ2-3; D is ambiguous. The germline V gene has CDR1 SGHRS and CDR2 YFSETQ. This CDR3 has 15 residues. The V gene lost 0 bases and the J gene lost 1 base, with 9 bases spanning the gap. CDR3 sequence reads: CASSLELGRTDTQYF. DNA for the CDR3: TGCGCCAGCAGCTTGGAGCTAGGGCGCACAGATACGCAGTATTTT.

The J gene is TRBJ1-1, the V gene TRBV29-1; D gene uncertain. This CDR3 is 11 amino acids long. Germline lookup yields CDR1 SQVTM and CDR2 ANQGSEA. Trimming stripped 3 bases from V and 1 base from J, with 3 bases between. The CDR3 sequence: CSVEANTEAFF. CDR3 coding DNA: TGCAGCGTTGAGGCGAACACTGAAGCTTTCTTT.

This clonotype was found a few times. The V call is TRBV4-1, the J call TRBJ2-3; D gene ambiguous. The V end was cut by 1 base, the J end by 2 bases, with 10 bases between. The germline gives CDR1 MGHRA, CDR2 YSYEKL. CDR3 size: 15 residues. The DNA for the CDR3 is TGCGCCAGCAGCCAAGGCCTAGATTTCACAGATACGCAGTATTTT. Amino acids: CASSQGLDFTDTQYF.

This clonotype occurred a few times. The chain uses TRBV7-7 and TRBJ2-7; 7 bases line up with TRBD1. The CDR3 is made up of 13 amino acids. The V gene's germline CDR1 is SSHAT and CDR2 FNYEAQ (reference sequence). V trimming: 3 bases; J trimming: 6 bases; junction bases outside the gene matches: 5. The CDR3 region has the DNA TGTGCCAGCAGCTTTGACAGGGTCCCCGAGCAGTACTTC. Protein sequence: CASSFDRVPEQYF.

The rearrangement joins TRBV5-1 to TRBJ2-5, with 9 bases matching TRBD2. There are 15 residues in the CDR3. Losses at the gene ends were 5 bases for V and 5 bases for J; bases not matched to a gene: 10. Germline V CDR1 and CDR2: SGHRS, YFSETQ. CDR3 protein: CASSEASGIGETQYF. The CDR3 region has the DNA TGCGCCAGCAGTGAAGCTAGCGGGATCGGGGAGACCCAGTACTTC.

This clonotype was seen a few times. The chain is built from TRBV5-1 and TRBJ2-7, with D hard to call. Germline V CDR1 and CDR2: SGHRS, YFSETQ. The CDR3 is 16 amino acids. V gave up 0 bases and J gave up 7 bases, with 20 bases separating them. CDR3 DNA: TGCGCCAGCAGCTTGGGCCCCCAGACGGGTTGGGGTGAGCAGTACTTC. Protein product: CASSLGPQTGWGEQYF.

CDR3 amino acids: CASSPDRDYTF. The CDR3 DNA reads TGCGCCAGCAGCCCGGACAGGGACTACACCTTC. This chain connects TRBV5-1 to TRBJ1-2; 8 bases align to TRBD1. J was trimmed by 10 bases and V by 4 bases; bases with no gene match: 3. Germline loops: CDR1 SGHRS, CDR2 YFSETQ. The CDR3 covers 11 residues.

The chain uses TRBV5-4 and TRBJ1-2, with D perhaps TRBD1 (6 bases). Germline values: CDR1 SGHNT, CDR2 YYREEE (reference sequence). The CDR3 length is 13 residues. The V and J ends lost 2 bases and 4 bases respectively, with 9 bases between them. The DNA of the CDR3 is TGTGCCAGCAGCTTAGGGGGGGCCTATGGCTACACCTTC. Translation: CASSLGGAYGYTF.

This clonotype was seen a handful of times. The gene calls are TRBV7-9 and TRBJ2-7; no clear D. The CDR3 runs to 12 residues. Germline values: CDR1 SEHNR, CDR2 FQNEAQ (reference sequence). Trimming removed 1 base from V and 5 bases from J, with 6 bases in between. CDR3 loop: CASSLVVHEQYF. The CDR3, as DNA: TGTGCCAGCAGCTTAGTAGTTCACGAGCAGTACTTC.